The 16 T cell receptor beta chains below were found in one sample sequenced in a study of early T cells in non-severe SARS-CoV-2 infection. TCRdb processed the 5' RACE reads anew with MiXCR; each CDR3 protein has one entry. The sample has 120,000 or so distinct CDR3 sequences; roughly 13% are singletons. The sample was whole blood, taken at baseline. The receptors stem from an adult who was a healthcare worker with PCR-confirmed SARS-CoV-2 infection or an uninfected control (not recorded which).

This clonotype was seen repeatedly, ten times or more. The chain recombines TRBV3-1 with TRBJ2-7, with D maybe TRBD1 (6 bases). The CDR3 length is 13 residues. The germline V gene has CDR1 LGHDT and CDR2 YNNKEL (reference sequence). V lost 4 bases and J lost 7, with 14 bases in between. The DNA for the CDR3 is TGTGCCAGCAGCCGGTACAGGGTTGGGGAGCAGTACTTC. It translates to CASSRYRVGEQYF.

Ten or more counts support this clonotype. The V call is TRBV19, the J call TRBJ2-1; 10 bases match TRBD1. The CDR3 contains 16 residues. The V gene's germline CDR1 is LNHDA and CDR2 SQIVND (reference sequence). The V segment lost 0 bases and the J segment 8 bases; nucleotides outside the gene matches: 7. This chain's CDR3 is CASSIDARTGGYEQFF. The CDR3 DNA reads TGTGCCAGTAGTATAGACGCCCGGACAGGGGGGTATGAGCAGTTCTTC.

This clonotype occurred a few times. The V gene is TRBV20-1, the J gene TRBJ1-1, with TRBD1 matching 7 bases. The CDR3 has 14 amino acids. Trimming at V came to 5 bases and at J to 0 bases, leaving 6 bases not matched to a gene. The germline gives CDR1 DFQATT, CDR2 SNEGSKA (reference sequence). The CDR3 spells CSAGDSFMNTEAFF. CDR3 coding DNA: TGCAGTGCTGGGGACAGTTTCATGAACACTGAAGCTTTCTTT.

This clonotype turned up a few times. The chain is built from TRBV5-1 and TRBJ1-6; no reliable D call. Deletions cut 0 bases from V and 2 bases from J, with 6 bases between. The CDR3 is 15 amino acids. Looked up from germline, CDR1 is SGHRS and CDR2 is YFSETQ. The CDR3 region is CASSLGVAYNSPLHF. CDR3 DNA sequence: TGCGCCAGCAGCTTGGGTGTCGCCTATAATTCACCCCTCCACTTT.

V and J are TRBV6-5 and TRBJ1-2, with D unresolved. CDR3 size: 14 residues. V shed 2 bases and J shed 4 bases, with 11 bases lying between them. Per germline, CDR1 MNHEY and CDR2 SVGAGI. DNA of the CDR3: TGTGCCAGCAGTTACAGCGCGAGGAGCTATGGCTACACCTTC. Translation gives CASSYSARSYGYTF.

This chain links TRBV12-2 with TRBJ2-7; no check of the table's D call, TRBD2, against the DNA was made. TRBV12-2 is described as a pseudogene. The CDR3 consists of 16 residues. This CDR3 reads CASRLAEPARGYEQYF. CDR3 coding DNA: TGTGCAAGTCGCTTAGCGGAGCCCGCTAGGGGCTACGAGCAGTACTTC.

In this sample, this clonotype turned up a few times. The chain couples TRBV7-8 to TRBJ1-1; a weak D match, TRBD1 (5 bases). Germline CDR1 is SGHVS and CDR2 is FQNEAQ. Trimming stripped 1 base from V and 4 bases from J, with 13 bases between. CDR3 size: 15 residues. This CDR3 reads CASSLDRLTGTEAFF. In DNA form, the CDR3 reads TGTGCCAGCAGCTTAGACAGGCTGACGGGCACTGAAGCTTTCTTT.

This clonotype was recorded a few times. The DNA of the CDR3 is TGTGCCAGCACAACCCACGATGGAGTTGCCGGGGAGCTGTTTTTT. Its translation: CASTTHDGVAGELFF. The V and J genes are TRBV9 and TRBJ2-2; the D is unclear. Germline loops: CDR1 SGDLS, CDR2 YYNGEE. The CDR3 runs 15 residues. Trimming removed 6 bases at V and 6 bases at J, with 18 bases between.

This clonotype was observed a handful of times. The CDR3 DNA reads TGTGCCAGCTCACCACCGGGGACAGGGTCCGGTCAGCCCCAGCATTTT. Translating gives CASSPPGTGSGQPQHF. The J gene is TRBJ1-5, the V gene TRBV18; 9 positions match TRBD1. V lost 0 bases and J lost 6; bases outside the gene matches: 6. CDR1 KGHSH and CDR2 LQKENI come from the germline V gene. The length of the CDR3 is 16 residues.

V is TRBV29-1 and J is TRBJ1-3; 10 nucleotides line up with TRBD1. The CDR3 loop spans 14 amino acids. The germline V gene has CDR1 SQVTM and CDR2 ANQGSEA. Germline trimming cut 6 bases from V and 3 bases from J; bases unmatched to any gene: 5. Here the CDR3 DNA reads TGCAGCGTAGTCGACAGGGGGCTTGGAAACACCATATATTTT. Its protein product is CSVVDRGLGNTIYF.

This clonotype was seen ten or more times. The chain joins TRBV29-1 to TRBJ2-7; TRBD1 matches at 8 bases. The CDR3 length is 13 residues. V shed 4 bases, J shed 2 bases, and the junction held 4 bases outside the gene matches. Germline V gene data show CDR1 as SQVTM and CDR2 as ANQGSEA. The CDR3 DNA sequence: TGCAGCGTTGTGAGACAGGGGCCCTACGAGCAGTACTTC. This gives the protein CSVVRQGPYEQYF.

The table lists this clonotype with a few counts. The V and J genes are TRBV7-9 and TRBJ1-2; possibly TRBD1 for D (5 bases). The CDR3 runs to 14 residues. Germline V gives CDR1 SEHNR, CDR2 FQNEAQ (reference sequence). V was cut by 5 bases and J by 3 bases, with 13 bases left in between. As DNA, the CDR3 is TGTGCCAGCAGCCCAGAGGGGCGCGACTATGGCTACACCTTC. Its translation: CASSPEGRDYGYTF.

The chain carries TRBV11-3 and TRBJ2-7; D is ambiguous. V shed 0 bases and J shed 5 bases, with 11 bases lying between them. This CDR3 comprises 14 residues. CDR1 is SGHNT and CDR2 is YENEEA in the germline V gene. Here the CDR3 DNA reads TGTGCCAGCAGCTTAGATCGTGCCACCCACGAGCAGTACTTC. This codes for CASSLDRATHEQYF.

J is TRBJ2-7 and V is TRBV9; perhaps TRBD1 as D (5 bases). Germline CDR1 reads SGDLS; CDR2 reads YYNGEE. The germline V and J ends were trimmed by 2 bases and 2 bases, with 17 bases remaining between them. The CDR3 length is 16 residues. CDR3 amino acids: CASSVSAGAIPYEQYF. The CDR3 DNA reads TGTGCCAGCAGCGTTTCCGCTGGGGCCATTCCCTACGAGCAGTACTTC.

The gene calls are TRBV2 and TRBJ1-2; 10 nucleotides align to TRBD1. The CDR3 spans 14 residues. The germline V gene has CDR1 SNHLY and CDR2 FYNNEI. Trimming removed 6 bases from V and 2 bases from J; junction bases left unmatched: 3. CDR3 residues: CASREGQGNYGYTF. CDR3 nucleotide sequence: TGTGCCAGCAGGGAGGGACAGGGGAACTATGGCTACACCTTC.

This clonotype occurred many times. The rearrangement links TRBV12-3 or TRBV12-4 to TRBJ1-1; D not certain. V was shortened by 6 bases and J by 0 bases, with 8 bases between the two germline ends. This CDR3 contains 13 residues. The CDR3 loop is CASSVDLNTEAFF. CDR3 in DNA: TGTGCCAGCAGCGTTGACTTGAACACTGAAGCTTTCTTT.